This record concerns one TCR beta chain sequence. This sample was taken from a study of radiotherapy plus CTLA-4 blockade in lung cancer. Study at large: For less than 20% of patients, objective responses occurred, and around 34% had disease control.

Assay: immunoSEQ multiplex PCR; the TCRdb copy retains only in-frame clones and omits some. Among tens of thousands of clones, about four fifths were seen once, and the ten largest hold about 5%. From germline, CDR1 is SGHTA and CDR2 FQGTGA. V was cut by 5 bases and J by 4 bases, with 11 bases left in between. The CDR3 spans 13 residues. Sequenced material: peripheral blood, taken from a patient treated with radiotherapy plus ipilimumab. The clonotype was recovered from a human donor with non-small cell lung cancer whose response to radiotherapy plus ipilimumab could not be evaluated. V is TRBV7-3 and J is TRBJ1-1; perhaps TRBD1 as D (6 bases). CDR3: CASSKDSSTEAFF. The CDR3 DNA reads TGTGCCAGCAGCAAGGACAGCAGCACTGAAGCTTTCTTT.